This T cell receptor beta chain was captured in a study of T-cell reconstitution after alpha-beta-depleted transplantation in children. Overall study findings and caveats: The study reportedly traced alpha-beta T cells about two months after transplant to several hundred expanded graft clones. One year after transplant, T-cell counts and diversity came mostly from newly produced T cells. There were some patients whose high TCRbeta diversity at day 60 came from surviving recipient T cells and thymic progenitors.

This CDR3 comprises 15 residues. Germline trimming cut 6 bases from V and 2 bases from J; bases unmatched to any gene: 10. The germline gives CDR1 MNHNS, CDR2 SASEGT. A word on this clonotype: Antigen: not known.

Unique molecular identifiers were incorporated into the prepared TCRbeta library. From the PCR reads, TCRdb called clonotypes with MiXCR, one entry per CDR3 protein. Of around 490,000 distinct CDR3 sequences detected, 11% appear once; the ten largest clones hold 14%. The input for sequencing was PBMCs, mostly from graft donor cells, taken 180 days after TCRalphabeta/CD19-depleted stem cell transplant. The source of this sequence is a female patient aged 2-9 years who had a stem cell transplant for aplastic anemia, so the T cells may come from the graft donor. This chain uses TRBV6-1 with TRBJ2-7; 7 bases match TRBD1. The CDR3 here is CASSLYRGQPYEQYF. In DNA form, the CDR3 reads TGTGCCAGCAGCCTCTACAGGGGACAGCCCTACGAGCAGTACTTC.